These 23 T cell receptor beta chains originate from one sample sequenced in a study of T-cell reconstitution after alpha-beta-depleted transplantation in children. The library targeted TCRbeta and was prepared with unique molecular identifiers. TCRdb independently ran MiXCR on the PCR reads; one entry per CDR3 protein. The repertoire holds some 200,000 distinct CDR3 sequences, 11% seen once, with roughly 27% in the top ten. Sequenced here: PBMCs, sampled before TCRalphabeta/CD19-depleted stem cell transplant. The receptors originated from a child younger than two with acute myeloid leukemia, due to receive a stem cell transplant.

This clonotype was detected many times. CDR3 loop: CASSSTRPNALYGYTF. CDR3 bases: TGTGCCAGCAGCTCCACCCGGCCCAACGCTCTCTATGGCTACACCTTC. The chain couples TRBV7-9 to TRBJ1-2; D is uncertain. V lost 4 bases and J lost 4, with 19 bases in between. Germline CDR1 SEHNR, CDR2 FQNEAQ (reference sequence). This CDR3 comprises 16 residues.

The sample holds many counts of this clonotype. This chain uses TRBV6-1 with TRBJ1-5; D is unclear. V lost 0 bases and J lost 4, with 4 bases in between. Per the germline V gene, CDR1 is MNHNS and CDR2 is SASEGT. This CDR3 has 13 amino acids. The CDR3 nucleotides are TGTGCCAGCAGTGAAGCTGGGAATCAGCCCCAGCATTTT. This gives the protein CASSEAGNQPQHF.

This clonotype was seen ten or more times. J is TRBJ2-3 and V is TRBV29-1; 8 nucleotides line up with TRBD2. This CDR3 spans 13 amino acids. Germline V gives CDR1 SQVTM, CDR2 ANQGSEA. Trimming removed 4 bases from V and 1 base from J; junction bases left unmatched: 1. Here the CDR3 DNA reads TGCAGCGTTGTACTAGCGGGCACAGATACGCAGTATTTT. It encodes CSVVLAGTDTQYF.

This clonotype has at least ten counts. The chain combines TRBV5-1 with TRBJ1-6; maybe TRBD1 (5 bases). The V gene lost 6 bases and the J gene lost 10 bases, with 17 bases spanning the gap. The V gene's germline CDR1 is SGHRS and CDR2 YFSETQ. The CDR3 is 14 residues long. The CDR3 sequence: CASTRTGEGSPLHF. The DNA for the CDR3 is TGCGCCAGCACGAGGACGGGGGAGGGCTCACCCCTCCACTTT. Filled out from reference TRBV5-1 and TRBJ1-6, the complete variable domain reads KAGVTQTPRYLIKTRGQQVTLSCSPISGHRSVSWYQQTPGQGLQFLFEYFSETQRNKGNFPGRFSGRQFSNSRSEMNVSTLELGDSALYLCASTRTGEGSPLHFGNGTRLTVT.

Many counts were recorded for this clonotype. CDR3 bases: TGCAGTGCTAGAGGGGGGGGGAATACGCAGTATTTT. Its translation: CSARGGGNTQYF. The chain has TRBV20-1 and TRBJ2-3; 7 bases match TRBD2. Germline lookup yields CDR1 DFQATT and CDR2 SNEGSKA (reference sequence). V was pared by 1 base and J by 7 bases, with 2 bases of the junction left unmatched. The CDR3 covers 12 residues.

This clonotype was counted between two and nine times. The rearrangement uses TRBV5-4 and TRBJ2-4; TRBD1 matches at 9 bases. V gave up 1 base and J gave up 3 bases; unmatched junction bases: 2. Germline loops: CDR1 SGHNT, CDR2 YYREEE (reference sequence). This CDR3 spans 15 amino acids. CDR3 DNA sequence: TGTGCCAGCAGCTTGAGGGACAGGGTCAAAAACATTCAGTACTTC. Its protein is CASSLRDRVKNIQYF. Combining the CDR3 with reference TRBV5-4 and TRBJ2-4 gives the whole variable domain ETGVTQSPTHLIKTRGQQVTLRCSSQSGHNTVSWYQQALGQGPQFIFQYYREEENGRGNFPPRFSGLQFPNYSSELNVNALELDDSALYLCASSLRDRVKNIQYFGAGTRLSVL.

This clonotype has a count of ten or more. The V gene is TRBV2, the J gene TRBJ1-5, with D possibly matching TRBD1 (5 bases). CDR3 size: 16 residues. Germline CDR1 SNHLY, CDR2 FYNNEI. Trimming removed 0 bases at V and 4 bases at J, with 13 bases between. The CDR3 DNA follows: TGTGCCAGCAGTGAAGCGCCCAGGGTAGGAAATCAGCCCCAGCATTTT. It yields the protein CASSEAPRVGNQPQHF.

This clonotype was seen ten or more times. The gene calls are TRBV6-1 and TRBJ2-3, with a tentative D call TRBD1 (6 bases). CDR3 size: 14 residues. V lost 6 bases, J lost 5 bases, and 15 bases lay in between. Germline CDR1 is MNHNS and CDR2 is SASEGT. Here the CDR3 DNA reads TGTGCCAGCAGGCCCAGGGGCGCGGGAGATACGCAGTATTTT. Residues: CASRPRGAGDTQYF.

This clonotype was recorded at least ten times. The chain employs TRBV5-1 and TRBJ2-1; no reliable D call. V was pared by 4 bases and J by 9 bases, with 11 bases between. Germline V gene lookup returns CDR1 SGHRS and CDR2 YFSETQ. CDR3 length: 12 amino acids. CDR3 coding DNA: TGCGCCAGCAGCCCCGCCCGTCGTGAGCAGTTCTTC. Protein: CASSPARREQFF. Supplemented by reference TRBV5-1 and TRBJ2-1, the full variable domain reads KAGVTQTPRYLIKTRGQQVTLSCSPISGHRSVSWYQQTPGQGLQFLFEYFSETQRNKGNFPGRFSGRQFSNSRSEMNVSTLELGDSALYLCASSPARREQFFGPGTRLTVL.

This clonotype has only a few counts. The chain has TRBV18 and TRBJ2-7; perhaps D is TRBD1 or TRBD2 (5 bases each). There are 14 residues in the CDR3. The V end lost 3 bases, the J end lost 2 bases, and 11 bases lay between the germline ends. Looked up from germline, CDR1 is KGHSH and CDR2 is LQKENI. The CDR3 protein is CASSPRDAPYEQYF. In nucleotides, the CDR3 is TGTGCCAGCTCACCCCGGGACGCTCCCTACGAGCAGTACTTC.

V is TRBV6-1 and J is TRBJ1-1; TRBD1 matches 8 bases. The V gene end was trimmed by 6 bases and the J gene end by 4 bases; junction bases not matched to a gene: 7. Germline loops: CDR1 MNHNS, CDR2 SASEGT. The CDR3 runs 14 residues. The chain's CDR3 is CASRLGQAVTEAFF. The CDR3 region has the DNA TGTGCCAGCAGATTGGGACAGGCGGTCACTGAAGCTTTCTTT.

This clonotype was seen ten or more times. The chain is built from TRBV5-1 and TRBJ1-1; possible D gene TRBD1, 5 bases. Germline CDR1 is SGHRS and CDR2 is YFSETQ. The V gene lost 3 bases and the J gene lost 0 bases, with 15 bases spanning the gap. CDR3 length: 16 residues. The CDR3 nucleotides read TGCGCCAGCAGCTCAGGGACTTCTTGGGTGAACACTGAAGCTTTCTTT. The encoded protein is CASSSGTSWVNTEAFF. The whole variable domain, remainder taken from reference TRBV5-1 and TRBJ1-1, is KAGVTQTPRYLIKTRGQQVTLSCSPISGHRSVSWYQQTPGQGLQFLFEYFSETQRNKGNFPGRFSGRQFSNSRSEMNVSTLELGDSALYLCASSSGTSWVNTEAFFGQGTRLTVV.

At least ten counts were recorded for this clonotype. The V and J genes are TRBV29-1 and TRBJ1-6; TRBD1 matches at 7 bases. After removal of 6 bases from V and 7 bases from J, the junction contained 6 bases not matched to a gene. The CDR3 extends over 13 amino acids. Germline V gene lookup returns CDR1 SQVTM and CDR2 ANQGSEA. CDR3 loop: CSVRTGGNSPLHF. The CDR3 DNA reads TGCAGCGTCCGGACAGGTGGCAATTCACCCCTCCACTTT.

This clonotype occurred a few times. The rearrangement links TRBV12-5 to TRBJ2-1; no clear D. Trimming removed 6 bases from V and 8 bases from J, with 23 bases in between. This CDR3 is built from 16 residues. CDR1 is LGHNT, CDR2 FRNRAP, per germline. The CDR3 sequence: CASGFIIGLLRDEQFF. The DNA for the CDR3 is TGTGCTAGTGGCTTTATCATAGGGCTCCTGAGAGATGAGCAGTTCTTC.

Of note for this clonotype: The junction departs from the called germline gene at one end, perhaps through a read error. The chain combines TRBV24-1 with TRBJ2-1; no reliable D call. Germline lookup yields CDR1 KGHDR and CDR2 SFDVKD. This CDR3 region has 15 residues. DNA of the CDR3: TGTGCCACCACTGATTTGCCAAGCTCCTACAATGAGCAGTTCTTC. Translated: CATTDLPSSYNEQFF.

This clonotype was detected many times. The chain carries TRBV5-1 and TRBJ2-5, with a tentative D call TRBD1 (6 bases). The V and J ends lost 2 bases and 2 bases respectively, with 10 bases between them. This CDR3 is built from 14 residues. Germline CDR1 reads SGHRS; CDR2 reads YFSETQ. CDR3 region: CASSFNTGQETQYF. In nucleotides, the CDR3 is TGCGCCAGCAGCTTTAACACAGGGCAAGAGACCCAGTACTTC.

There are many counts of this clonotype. This chain's CDR3 is CSARVLAGGPVEQYF. DNA for the CDR3: TGCAGTGCTAGAGTCCTAGCGGGAGGGCCGGTAGAGCAGTACTTC. The gene calls are TRBV20-1 and TRBJ2-7; 12 bases align to TRBD2. CDR1 is DFQATT and CDR2 is SNEGSKA in the germline V gene (reference sequence). The length of the CDR3 is 15 residues. The ends lost 1 base at V and 7 bases at J; junction bases unmatched: 8.

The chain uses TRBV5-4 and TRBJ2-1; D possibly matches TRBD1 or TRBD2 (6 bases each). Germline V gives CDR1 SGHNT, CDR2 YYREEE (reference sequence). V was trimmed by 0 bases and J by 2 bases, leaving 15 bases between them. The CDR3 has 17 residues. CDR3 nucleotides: TGTGCCAGCAGCTTGGGACTCGGGGGCAACACCTACAATGAGCAGTTCTTC. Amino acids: CASSLGLGGNTYNEQFF.

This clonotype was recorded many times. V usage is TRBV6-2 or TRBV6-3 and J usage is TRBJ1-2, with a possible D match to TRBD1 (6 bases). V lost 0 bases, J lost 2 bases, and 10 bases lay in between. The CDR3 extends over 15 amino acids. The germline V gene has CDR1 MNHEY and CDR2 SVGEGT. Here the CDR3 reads CASSYSTGLNYGYTF. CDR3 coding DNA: TGTGCCAGCAGTTACTCGACAGGATTGAACTATGGCTACACCTTC.

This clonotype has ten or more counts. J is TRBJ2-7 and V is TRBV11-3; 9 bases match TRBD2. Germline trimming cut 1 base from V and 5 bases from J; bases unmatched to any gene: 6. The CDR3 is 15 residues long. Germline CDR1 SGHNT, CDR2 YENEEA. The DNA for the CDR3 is TGTGCCAGCAGCTTAGCAAGCGGGAGGTCTGACGAGCAGTACTTC. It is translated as CASSLASGRSDEQYF.

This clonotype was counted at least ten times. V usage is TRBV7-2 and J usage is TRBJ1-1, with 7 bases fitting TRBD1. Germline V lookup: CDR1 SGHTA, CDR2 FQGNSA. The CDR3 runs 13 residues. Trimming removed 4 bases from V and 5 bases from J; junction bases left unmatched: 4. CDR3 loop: CASSSGQTTEAFF. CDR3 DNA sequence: TGTGCCAGCAGCTCGGGACAGACGACTGAAGCTTTCTTT.

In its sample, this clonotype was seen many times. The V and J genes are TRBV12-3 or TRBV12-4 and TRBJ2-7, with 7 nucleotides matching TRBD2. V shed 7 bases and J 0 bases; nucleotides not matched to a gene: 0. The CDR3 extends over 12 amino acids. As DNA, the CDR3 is TGTGCCAGCACTAGCGGCTCCTACGAGCAGTACTTC. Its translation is CASTSGSYEQYF.

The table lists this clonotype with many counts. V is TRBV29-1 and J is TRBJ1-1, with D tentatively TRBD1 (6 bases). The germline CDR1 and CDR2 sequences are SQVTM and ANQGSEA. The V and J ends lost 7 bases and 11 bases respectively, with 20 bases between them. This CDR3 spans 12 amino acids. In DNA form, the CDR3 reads TGCAGCGGTCAGGGGCCTCCTCCCTGGGCTTTCTTT. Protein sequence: CSGQGPPPWAFF.